The sequence of this T cell receptor (beta chain) was determined in a study of control samples from healthy donors and cancer patients. Method: immunoSEQ multiplex PCR; TCRdb's copy keeps in-frame clones and lacks some. The sample comprises hundreds of thousands of clones, 80% to 95% of which are singletons, and around 6.8% rests with the top ten. Trimming cost V 1 base and J 3 bases, with 14 bases left between them. CDR1 MNHEY and CDR2 SMNVEV come from the germline V gene (reference sequence). This CDR3 spans 16 amino acids. Sequenced sample: PBMCs. The rearrangement joins TRBV27 to TRBJ2-3, with D perhaps TRBD1 (5 bases). The origin of this receptor is a man between 35 and 55 years old with head and neck cancer. CDR3: CASSLFQGLGTDTQYF. CDR3 bases: TGTGCCAGCAGTTTATTCCAGGGTCTGGGGACAGATACGCAGTATTTT.